The 10 T cell receptor beta chains listed next were all sequenced from one sample in a study of blood T cell repertoires in COVID-19. Assay: immunoSEQ multiplex PCR; the TCRdb copy retains only in-frame clones and omits some. Of tens of thousands of clones in the sample, around 90% were seen once. Sequencing was carried out using peripheral blood. All receptors derive from a woman between 45 and 65 years old with active or convalescent COVID-19.

The V gene is TRBV13, the J gene TRBJ2-3; a possible D gene is TRBD2 (5 bases). CDR3 size: 15 residues. Trimming took 4 bases from V and 0 from J, leaving 11 bases between them. Germline assignment: CDR1 PRHDT and CDR2 FYEKMQ (reference sequence). The CDR3 DNA follows: TGTGCCAGCAGCTCACTAGTACCAAGCACAGATACGCAGTATTTT. Residues: CASSSLVPSTDTQYF.

This clone has just one count. The V gene is TRBV11-2, the J gene TRBJ2-7; D perhaps matches TRBD1 (6 bases). Per the germline V gene, CDR1 is SGHAT and CDR2 is FQNNGV. The CDR3 contains 16 residues. The V and J ends lost 1 base and 4 bases respectively, with 17 bases between them. The CDR3 nucleotides read TGTGCCAGCAGCTTAGCGGCATCCAGGGGAGAGTACGAGCAGTACTTC. It translates to CASSLAASRGEYEQYF.

The J gene is TRBJ2-1, the V gene TRBV24-1; 10 nucleotides line up with TRBD2. The germline V gene encodes CDR1 KGHDR and CDR2 SFDVKD. The CDR3 is made up of 15 amino acids. V shed 4 bases, J shed 4 bases, and the junction held 3 bases outside the gene matches. This chain's CDR3 is CATSDRSGGYNEQFF. The CDR3 region has the DNA TGTGCCACCAGTGACCGTAGCGGGGGGTACAATGAGCAGTTCTTC.

The V call is TRBV15, the J call TRBJ1-1; no firm D call. Between the trimmed V and J ends, which lost 1 base and 1 base, there was a span of 4 bases. This CDR3 contains 13 residues. In germline, CDR1 is LNHNV, CDR2 YYDKDF (reference sequence). The CDR3 DNA is TGTGCCACCAGCAGAGTTCAGAACACTGAAGCTTTCTTT. Translated, it gives CATSRVQNTEAFF.

V and J are TRBV7-2 and TRBJ1-2, with 9 positions matching TRBD1. Germline CDR1 SGHTA, CDR2 FQGNSA. The V gene end was trimmed by 1 base and the J gene end by 4 bases; junction bases not matched to a gene: 7. The CDR3 spans 16 residues. The CDR3 loop is CASSLVSRTGAYGYTF. The CDR3 DNA is TGTGCCAGCAGCTTAGTTTCCAGGACAGGGGCCTATGGCTACACCTTC. Looking up the rest from reference TRBV7-2 and TRBJ1-2 gives the full variable domain: GAGVSQSPSNKVTEKGKDVELRCDPISGHTALYWYRQSLGQGLEFLIYFQGNSAPDKSGLPSDRFSAERTGGSVSTLTIQRTQQEDSAVYLCASSLVSRTGAYGYTFGSGTRLTVV.

CDR3 nucleotides: TGTGCCAGCAGCTCAACGGACAGGAACACTGAAGCTTTCTTT. It codes for CASSSTDRNTEAFF. The chain links TRBV7-9 to TRBJ1-1; D may be TRBD1 (6 bases). The CDR3 is 14 amino acids. Germline loops: CDR1 SEHNR, CDR2 FQNEAQ (reference sequence). V lost 4 bases, J lost 1 base, and 10 bases lay in between.

V gene TRBV6-2 or TRBV6-3 combines with J gene TRBJ2-3, with 8 nucleotides matching TRBD2. This CDR3 has 15 amino acids. V lost 2 bases, J lost 8 bases, and 9 bases stayed unmatched. Germline CDR1 is MNHEY and CDR2 is SVGEGT. For the CDR3, the DNA is TGTGCCAGCAGTTACCCGGGGGGGCAGAAGGGTACGCAGTATTTT. It translates to CASSYPGGQKGTQYF.

This sequence joins TRBV7-2 and TRBJ2-1; 9 bases agree with TRBD2. Looked up from germline, CDR1 is SGHTA and CDR2 is FQGNSA. This CDR3 has 15 residues. V lost 5 bases and J lost 0; bases outside the gene matches: 2. DNA for the CDR3: TGTGCCAGCAGCGCTAGCGGGGCCTCCTACAATGAGCAGTTCTTC. Its translation is CASSASGASYNEQFF.

The CDR3 DNA reads as TGTGCCAGCAGCCAGGGGGGGGAGACCCAGTACTTC. Protein: CASSQGGETQYF. The gene calls are TRBV3-1 (or the pseudogene TRBV3-2) and TRBJ2-5, with 7 nucleotides matching TRBD2. J lost 5 bases, V lost 3 bases, and 0 bases had no gene match. This CDR3 is built from 12 residues. The germline CDR1 and CDR2 sequences are LGHDT and YNNKEL (reference sequence).

The V and J genes are TRBV5-1 and TRBJ1-2; 8 bases are shared with TRBD1. CDR3 size: 14 residues. The junction had 7 bases not matched to a gene; V was cut back by 4 bases and J by 5 bases. Germline assignment: CDR1 SGHRS and CDR2 YFSETQ. CDR3 sequence: CASSQTGADYGYTF. DNA of the CDR3: TGCGCCAGCAGCCAGACAGGGGCGGATTATGGCTACACCTTC.